The 3 T cell receptor beta chains below come from one sample, sequenced in a study of shared clonotypes between healthy human individuals. Data came from immunoSEQ multiplex PCR; TCRdb stores just in-frame clones and leaves some out. The sample has around 370,000 clones; approximately 96% are singletons. The sample comprised memory CD8+ T cells sorted from blood. Sample subset: CD45RO+ cells pooled with CCR7-negative TemRA cells. These receptors were obtained from a man aged 25 to 40 in good health.

The chain carries TRBV11-1 and TRBJ2-7, with 7 bases aligning to TRBD2. This CDR3 contains 16 residues. The germline V gene encodes CDR1 SGHAT and CDR2 FQDESV (reference sequence). Trimming cost V 0 bases and J 0 bases; bases outside gene matches: 5. The CDR3 DNA sequence: TGTGCCAGCAGCTTAGCGCGGGGCGGGAGCTCCTACGAGCAGTACTTC. Protein sequence: CASSLARGGSSYEQYF.

The chain joins TRBV27 to TRBJ2-1, with TRBD2 as a possible D gene (6 bases). Germline V gene lookup returns CDR1 MNHEY and CDR2 SMNVEV (reference sequence). The CDR3 totals 14 residues. V shed 5 bases and J shed 9 bases, with 17 bases lying between them. CDR3: CASSDTPSVGEQFF. The CDR3 bases are TGTGCCAGCAGTGACACCCCTAGCGTAGGTGAGCAGTTCTTC.

Points on this clone: Other DNA sequences in the same sample also yield this CDR3. The chain couples TRBV5-1 to TRBJ2-3; a possible D gene is TRBD2 (6 bases). Between the trimmed V and J ends, which lost 4 bases and 3 bases, there was a span of 6 bases. Germline V lookup: CDR1 SGHRS, CDR2 YFSETQ. The CDR3 consists of 12 residues. CDR3 protein: CASSRGTDTQYF. CDR3 DNA: TGCGCCAGCAGCCGGGGGACAGATACGCAGTATTTT. Looking up the rest from reference TRBV5-1 and TRBJ2-3 gives the full variable domain: KAGVTQTPRYLIKTRGQQVTLSCSPISGHRSVSWYQQTPGQGLQFLFEYFSETQRNKGNFPGRFSGRQFSNSRSEMNVSTLELGDSALYLCASSRGTDTQYFGPGTRLTVL.